This TCR beta chain stems from a study of blood T cell repertoires in COVID-19. Overall study: Some COVID-19 samples were acute and others convalescent; all came from the United States, Italy and Spain. T cells, B-cell-depleted T cells, or PBMCs supplied cDNA or gDNA.

Original processing notes: Amplified reference gene primers provided the basis for estimating nucleated cell counts. Using immunoSEQ multiplex PCR, the repertoire was profiled, and TCRdb retains in-frame clones only, with some absent. V and J calls and clone size are given by that table; D and trimming were obtained from the DNA. The data show 470,000 or so clones, 80% to 90% seen once. This receptor was identified in a human donor in a cohort sampled during active COVID-19. Material: peripheral blood.

The CDR3 region is CASSWERTGNYYGYTF. The CDR3 DNA follows: TGTGCCAGCAGCTGGGAGAGGACAGGGAACTACTATGGCTACACCTTC. This sequence joins TRBV3-1 (or the pseudogene TRBV3-2) and TRBJ1-2, with 8 bases that match TRBD1. V lost 5 bases, J lost 3 bases, and 11 bases stayed unmatched. The CDR3 sequence is 16 residues long. Germline assignment: CDR1 LGHDT and CDR2 YNNKEL (reference sequence).